The sequence of this T cell receptor beta chain was determined in a study of molecular identifiers for immune sequencing clone quantification. The overall study: With replicates, the RNA of approximately 22,000 or 94,000 naive CD8 cells was split five ways and four were sequenced. Findings of the study overall: Highly expanded clone sizes could be underestimated through barcode sharing by identical TCR molecules.

A few counts support this clonotype. Antigen: not known. TCRdb itself ran the PCR reads through MiXCR, one entry per CDR3 protein. The sample contains about half a million distinct CDR3 sequences, less than 30% of which appear only once. The CDR3 spans 19 residues. From germline, CDR1 is LGHNA and CDR2 YSLEER. Trimming at V came to 0 bases and at J to 2 bases, leaving 16 bases not matched to a gene. The sorting of naive CD8 T cells used the CD8+CD4-CCR7+CD45RA+ phenotype. The sequence derives from a human donor in good health. Some libraries in this study had Jurkat cell RNA spiked in. The chain is built from TRBV4-3 and TRBJ2-7; 7 bases line up with TRBD2. The sequenced sample consisted of naive CD8+ T cells from blood, with Jurkat cell RNA spiked in. Subset reported: FACS-sorted CD8+CD4-CCR7+CD45RA+ naive T cells. This CDR3 reads CASSQDWGKIAGVAYEQYF. In nucleotides, the CDR3 is TGCGCCAGCAGCCAAGATTGGGGGAAGATTGCGGGAGTAGCCTACGAGCAGTACTTC.